This entry describes one T cell receptor beta chain. CDR3 length equals 15 residues. Looked up from germline, CDR1 is SGDLS and CDR2 is YYNGEE. Germline trimming cut 3 bases from V and 3 bases from J; bases unmatched to any gene: 5. Each CDR3 protein gets one entry after TCRdb re-called the 5' RACE reads with MiXCR. This sample has roughly 100,000 distinct CDR3 sequences, with about 13% found just once. This specimen comes from a study of T-cell memory formation after mild COVID-19. The TCR was taken from an adult woman who had mild COVID-19 (a few samples of this study predate the infection). Cell type and time point are not known. This chain joins TRBV9 and TRBJ1-2, with 10 nucleotides matching TRBD1. Sequenced material: PBMCs or a T cell subset sorted from them (not recorded which). CDR3 loop: CASSADGQGDYGYTF. CDR3 DNA sequence: TGTGCCAGCAGCGCCGACGGACAGGGGGACTATGGCTACACCTTC.